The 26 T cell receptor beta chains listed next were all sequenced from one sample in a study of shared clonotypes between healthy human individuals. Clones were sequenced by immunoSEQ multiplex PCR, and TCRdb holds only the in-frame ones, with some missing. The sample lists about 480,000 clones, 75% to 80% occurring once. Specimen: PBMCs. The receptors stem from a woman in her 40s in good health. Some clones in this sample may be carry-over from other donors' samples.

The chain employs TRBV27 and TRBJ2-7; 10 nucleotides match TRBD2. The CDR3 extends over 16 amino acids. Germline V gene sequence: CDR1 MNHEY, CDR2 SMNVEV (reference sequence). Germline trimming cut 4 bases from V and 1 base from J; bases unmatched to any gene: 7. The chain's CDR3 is CASSSHLAGVSYEQYF. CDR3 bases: TGTGCCAGCAGTTCCCATCTAGCGGGAGTGTCCTACGAGCAGTACTTC.

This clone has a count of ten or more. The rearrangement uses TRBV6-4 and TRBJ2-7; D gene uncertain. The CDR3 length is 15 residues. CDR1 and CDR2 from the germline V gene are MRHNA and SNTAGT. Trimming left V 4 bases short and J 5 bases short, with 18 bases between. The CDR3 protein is CASSARPGSAHEQYF. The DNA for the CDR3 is TGTGCCAGCAGTGCCAGACCCGGTTCAGCCCACGAGCAGTACTTC.

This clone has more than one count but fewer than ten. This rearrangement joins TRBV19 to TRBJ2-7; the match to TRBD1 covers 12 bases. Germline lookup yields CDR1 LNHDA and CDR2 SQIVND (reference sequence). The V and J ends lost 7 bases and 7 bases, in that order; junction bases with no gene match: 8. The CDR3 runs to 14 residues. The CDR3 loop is CASTLGQGAGEQYF. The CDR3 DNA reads TGTGCCAGTACTCTGGGACAGGGGGCGGGAGAGCAGTACTTC.

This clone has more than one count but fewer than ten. In nucleotides, the CDR3 is TGCGCCAGCAGCACCCACCTTGGACAGCCCCAGCATTTT. Translating it yields CASSTHLGQPQHF. The chain carries TRBV5-1 and TRBJ1-5; no clear D gene. Germline V lookup: CDR1 SGHRS, CDR2 YFSETQ. The V end lost 4 bases, the J end lost 7 bases, and 12 bases lay between the germline ends. The length of the CDR3 is 13 residues.

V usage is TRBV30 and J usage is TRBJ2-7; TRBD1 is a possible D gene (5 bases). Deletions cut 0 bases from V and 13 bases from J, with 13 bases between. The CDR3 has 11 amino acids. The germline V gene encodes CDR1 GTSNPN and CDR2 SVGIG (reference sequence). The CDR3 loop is CAWSVGPRRYF. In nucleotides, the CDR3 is TGTGCCTGGAGTGTGGGGCCTAGAAGATACTTC.

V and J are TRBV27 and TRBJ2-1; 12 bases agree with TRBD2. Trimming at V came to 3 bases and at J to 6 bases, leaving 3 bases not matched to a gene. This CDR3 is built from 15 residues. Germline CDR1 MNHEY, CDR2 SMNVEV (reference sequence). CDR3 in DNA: TGTGCCAGCAGTTTCGGACTAGCGGGAAGCAATGAGCAGTTCTTC. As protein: CASSFGLAGSNEQFF.

The CDR3 spells CASSRNPGAGDEQFF. Written as DNA, the CDR3 is TGTGCCAGCAGCCGCAATCCGGGGGCTGGGGATGAGCAGTTCTTC. This chain uses TRBV11-2 with TRBJ2-1; tentatively, D is TRBD1 or TRBD2 (6 bases each). V gave up 5 bases and J gave up 8 bases, with 19 bases separating them. Germline CDR1 SGHAT, CDR2 FQNNGV. This CDR3 is 15 amino acids long.

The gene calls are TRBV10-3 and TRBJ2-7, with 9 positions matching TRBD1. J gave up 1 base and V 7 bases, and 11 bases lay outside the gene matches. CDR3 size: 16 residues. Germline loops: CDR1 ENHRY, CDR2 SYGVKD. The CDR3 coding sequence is TGTGCCATCACCCGACAAGTGGGGACAGGGTCCTACGAGCAGTACTTC. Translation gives CAITRQVGTGSYEQYF.

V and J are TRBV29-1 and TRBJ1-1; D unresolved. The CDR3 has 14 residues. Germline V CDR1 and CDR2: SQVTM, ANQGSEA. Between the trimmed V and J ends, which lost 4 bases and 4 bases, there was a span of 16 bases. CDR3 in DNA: TGCAGCGTTGGAAGGGCCGGCCGGGGCACTGAAGCTTTCTTT. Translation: CSVGRAGRGTEAFF.

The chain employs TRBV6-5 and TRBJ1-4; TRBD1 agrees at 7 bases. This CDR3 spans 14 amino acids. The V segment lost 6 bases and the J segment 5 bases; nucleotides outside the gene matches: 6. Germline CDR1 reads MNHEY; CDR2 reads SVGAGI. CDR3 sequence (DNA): TGTGCCAGCAGGTCGGGACAGCGGAATGAAAAACTGTTTTTT. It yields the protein CASRSGQRNEKLFF.

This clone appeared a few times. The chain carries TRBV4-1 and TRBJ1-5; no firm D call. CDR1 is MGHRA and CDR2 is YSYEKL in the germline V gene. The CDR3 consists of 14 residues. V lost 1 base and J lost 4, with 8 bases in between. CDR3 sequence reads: CASSQVFGNQPQHF. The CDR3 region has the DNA TGCGCCAGCAGCCAAGTGTTCGGGAATCAGCCCCAGCATTTT.

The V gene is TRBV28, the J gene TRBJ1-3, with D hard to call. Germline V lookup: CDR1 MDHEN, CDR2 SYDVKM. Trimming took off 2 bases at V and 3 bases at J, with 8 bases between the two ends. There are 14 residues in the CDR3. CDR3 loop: CASSLLGSGNTIYF. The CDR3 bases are TGTGCCAGCAGTTTACTCGGGAGTGGAAACACCATATATTTT.

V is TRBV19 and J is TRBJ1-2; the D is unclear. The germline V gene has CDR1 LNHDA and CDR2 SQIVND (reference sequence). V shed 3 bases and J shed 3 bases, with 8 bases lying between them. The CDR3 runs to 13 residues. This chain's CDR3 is CASSMGTHYGYTF. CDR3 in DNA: TGTGCCAGTAGTATGGGAACCCACTATGGCTACACCTTC.

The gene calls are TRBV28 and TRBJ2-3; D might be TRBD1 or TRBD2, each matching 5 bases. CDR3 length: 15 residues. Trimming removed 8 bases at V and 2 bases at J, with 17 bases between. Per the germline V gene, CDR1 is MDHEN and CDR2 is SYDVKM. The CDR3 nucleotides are TGTGCCAGCGCCGGGACGCATAGACTCACAGATACGCAGTATTTT. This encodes CASAGTHRLTDTQYF.

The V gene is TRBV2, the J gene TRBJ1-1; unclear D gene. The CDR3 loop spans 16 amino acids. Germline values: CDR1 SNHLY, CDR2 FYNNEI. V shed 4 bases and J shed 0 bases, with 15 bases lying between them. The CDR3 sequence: CASSAKTIELNTEAFF. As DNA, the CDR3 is TGTGCCAGCAGTGCGAAGACGATTGAATTGAACACTGAAGCTTTCTTT.

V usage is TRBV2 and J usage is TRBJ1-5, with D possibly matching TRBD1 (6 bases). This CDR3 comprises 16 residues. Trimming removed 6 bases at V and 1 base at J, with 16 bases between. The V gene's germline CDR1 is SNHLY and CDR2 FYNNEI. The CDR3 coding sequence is TGTGCCAGCAGCTTTTACAGGGCTTCAAGCAATCAGCCCCAGCATTTT. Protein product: CASSFYRASSNQPQHF.

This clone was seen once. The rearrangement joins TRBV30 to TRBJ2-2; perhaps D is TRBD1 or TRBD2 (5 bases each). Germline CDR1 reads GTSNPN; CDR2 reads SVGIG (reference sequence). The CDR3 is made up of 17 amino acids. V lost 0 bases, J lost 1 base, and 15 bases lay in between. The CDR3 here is CAWSVRWGRENTGELFF. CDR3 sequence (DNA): TGTGCCTGGAGTGTACGCTGGGGACGAGAGAACACCGGGGAGCTGTTTTTT.

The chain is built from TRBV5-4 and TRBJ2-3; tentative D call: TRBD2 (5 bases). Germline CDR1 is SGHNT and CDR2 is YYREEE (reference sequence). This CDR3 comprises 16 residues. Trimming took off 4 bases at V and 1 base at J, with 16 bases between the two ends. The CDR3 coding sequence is TGTGCCAGCAGCCCTGGCGGGCTAGCAGGCACAGATACGCAGTATTTT. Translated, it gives CASSPGGLAGTDTQYF.

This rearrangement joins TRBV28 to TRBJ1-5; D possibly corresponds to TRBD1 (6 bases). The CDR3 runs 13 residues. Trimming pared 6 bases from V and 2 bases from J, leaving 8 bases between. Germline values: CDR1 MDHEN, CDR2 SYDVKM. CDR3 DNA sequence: TGTGCCAGCAGGGCAGGGGGCAATCAGCCCCAGCATTTT. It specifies CASRAGGNQPQHF.

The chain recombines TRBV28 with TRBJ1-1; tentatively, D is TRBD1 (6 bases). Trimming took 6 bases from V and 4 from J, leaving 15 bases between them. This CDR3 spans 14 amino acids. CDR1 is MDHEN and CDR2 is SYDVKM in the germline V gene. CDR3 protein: CASSSQGHITEAFF. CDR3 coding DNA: TGTGCCAGCAGCTCCCAGGGACACATCACTGAAGCTTTCTTT.

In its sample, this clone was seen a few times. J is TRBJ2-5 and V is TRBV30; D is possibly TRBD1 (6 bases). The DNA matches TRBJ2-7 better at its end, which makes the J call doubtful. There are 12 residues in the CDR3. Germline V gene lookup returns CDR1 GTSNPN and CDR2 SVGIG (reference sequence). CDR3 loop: CAWSGGRYEQYF. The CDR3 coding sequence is TGTGCCTGGAGTGGGGGGCGTTACGAGCAGTACTTC.

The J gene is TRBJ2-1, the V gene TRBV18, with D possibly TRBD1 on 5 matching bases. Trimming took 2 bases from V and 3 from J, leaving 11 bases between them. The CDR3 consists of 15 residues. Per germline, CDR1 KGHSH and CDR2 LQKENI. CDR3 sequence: CASSPTSGNYNEQFF. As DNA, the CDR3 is TGTGCCAGCTCACCAACTTCAGGGAACTACAATGAGCAGTTCTTC.

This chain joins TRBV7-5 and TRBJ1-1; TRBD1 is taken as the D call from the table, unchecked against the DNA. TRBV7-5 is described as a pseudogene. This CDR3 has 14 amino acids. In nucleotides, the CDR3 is TGTGCCAGAAGCTTAGGGCTCGTGAACACTGAAGCTTTCTTT. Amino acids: CARSLGLVNTEAFF.

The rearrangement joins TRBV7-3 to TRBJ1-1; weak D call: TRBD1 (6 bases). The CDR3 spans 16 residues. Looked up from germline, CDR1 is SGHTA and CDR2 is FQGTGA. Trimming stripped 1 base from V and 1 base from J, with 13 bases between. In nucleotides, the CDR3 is TGTGCCAGCAGCTTAAATGGGGGCAGCGCGAACACTGAAGCTTTCTTT. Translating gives CASSLNGGSANTEAFF.

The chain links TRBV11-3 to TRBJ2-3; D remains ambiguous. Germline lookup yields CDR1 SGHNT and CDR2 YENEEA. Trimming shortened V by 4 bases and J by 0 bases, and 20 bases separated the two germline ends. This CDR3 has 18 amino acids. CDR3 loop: CASSSPSASRASTDTQYF. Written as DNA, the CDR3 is TGTGCCAGCAGCTCCCCGTCTGCCTCCCGTGCTAGCACAGATACGCAGTATTTT.

The CDR3 nucleotides are TGTGCCAGCAGTGATGCGGGACGGCTGACCGGGGAGCTGTTTTTT. Protein product: CASSDAGRLTGELFF. The genes are TRBV25-1 and TRBJ2-2; a weak D match, TRBD2 (6 bases). The CDR3 is 15 amino acids. Germline V gene sequence: CDR1 MGHDK, CDR2 SYGVNS. V was pared by 3 bases and J by 5 bases, with 13 bases between. The variable domain in full, with the rest retrieved from reference TRBV25-1 and TRBJ2-2, is EADIYQTPRYLVIGTGKKITLECSQTMGHDKMYWYQQDPGMELHLIHYSYGVNSTEKGDLSSESTVSRIRTEHFPLTLESARPSHTSQYLCASSDAGRLTGELFFGEGSRLTVL.